These 17 T cell receptor beta chains came from one sample sequenced in a study of blood T cell repertoires in COVID-19. Sequencing was performed with immunoSEQ multiplex PCR; in TCRdb, only in-frame clones are kept and a portion is missing. The sample includes about 170,000 clones, approximately 84% seen only once; the top ten take roughly 12%. The sample taken for sequencing was PBMCs or T cells enriched from blood (not recorded which). These receptors came from a man aged 50-59 years who had recovered from COVID-19.

The chain links TRBV11-1 to TRBJ2-1; D perhaps matches TRBD1 (5 bases). Looked up from germline, CDR1 is SGHAT and CDR2 is FQDESV (reference sequence). The CDR3 length is 13 residues. The V end lost 1 base, the J end lost 4 bases, and 5 bases lay between the germline ends. The chain's CDR3 is CASSLGQYNEQFF. The CDR3 DNA reads as TGTGCCAGCAGCTTAGGACAGTACAATGAGCAGTTCTTC.

The chain recombines TRBV7-6 with TRBJ2-3; perhaps TRBD2 as D (5 bases). CDR1 and CDR2 from the germline V gene are SGHVS and FNYEAQ. Trimming removed 3 bases from V and 0 bases from J, with 13 bases in between. The CDR3 totals 16 residues. CDR3 region: CASSFGLAMSTDTQYF. The CDR3 nucleotides read TGTGCCAGCAGCTTTGGTCTAGCCATGAGCACAGATACGCAGTATTTT.

The chain joins TRBV11-1 to TRBJ2-7; tentative D call: TRBD1 (5 bases). V lost 3 bases and J 0 bases, leaving 12 bases between the germline ends. The CDR3 is made up of 15 amino acids. The germline CDR1 and CDR2 sequences are SGHAT and FQDESV (reference sequence). CDR3 sequence: CASSLAQDISYEQYF. DNA for the CDR3: TGTGCCAGCAGCTTGGCCCAGGACATCTCCTACGAGCAGTACTTC.

The chain combines TRBV6-2 or TRBV6-3 with TRBJ1-4; a weak D match, TRBD1 (5 bases). Trimming cost V 0 bases and J 5 bases, with 10 bases left between them. CDR1 is MNHEY and CDR2 is SVGEGT in the germline V gene. The CDR3 runs 15 residues. CDR3 amino acids: CASSYSSRGNEKLFF. DNA for the CDR3: TGTGCCAGCAGTTACTCGAGCCGGGGGAATGAAAAACTGTTTTTT.

The V gene is TRBV24-1, the J gene TRBJ2-2; 7 bases match TRBD2. Trimming took 8 bases from V and 1 from J; bases not matched to a gene: 3. Germline CDR1 KGHDR, CDR2 SFDVKD. The CDR3 length is 14 residues. CDR3 DNA sequence: TGTGCCACCATGGCTAGCGGGAACACCGGGGAGCTGTTTTTT. Encoded protein: CATMASGNTGELFF.

V gene TRBV18 combines with J gene TRBJ1-5; D perhaps matches TRBD1 (5 bases). Germline V CDR1 and CDR2: KGHSH, LQKENI. Trimming stripped 5 bases from V and 3 bases from J, with 11 bases between. CDR3 length equals 14 residues. In nucleotides, the CDR3 is TGTGCCAGCTCAGCTACAGGAAACAATCAGCCCCAGCATTTT. Its protein product is CASSATGNNQPQHF.

The chain recombines TRBV6-5 with TRBJ1-4; 9 bases agree with TRBD1. The CDR3 has 16 amino acids. Germline CDR1 MNHEY, CDR2 SVGAGI. The V and J ends lost 0 bases and 8 bases, in that order; junction bases with no gene match: 7. CDR3 loop: CASSYSSQGAGEKLFF. CDR3 nucleotides: TGTGCCAGCAGTTACTCGTCACAGGGGGCAGGAGAAAAACTGTTTTTT.

The chain combines TRBV4-2 with TRBJ2-5; TRBD2 aligns across 8 bases. This CDR3 spans 15 amino acids. The germline V gene encodes CDR1 LGHNA and CDR2 YNFKEQ. Unmatched junction bases numbered 5, after V lost 0 bases and J lost 5 bases. CDR3: CASSQDREGAETQYF. In DNA, the CDR3 is TGTGCCAGCAGCCAAGATCGGGAGGGCGCCGAGACCCAGTACTTC.

The chain links TRBV5-1 to TRBJ1-1; 7 nucleotides agree with TRBD1. This CDR3 has 12 amino acids. Germline CDR1 is SGHRS and CDR2 is YFSETQ. Germline trimming cut 4 bases from V and 7 bases from J; bases unmatched to any gene: 4. The CDR3 loop is CASSLRDSEAFF. The CDR3 coding sequence is TGCGCCAGCAGCCTACGGGACAGTGAAGCTTTCTTT. Full variable domain (rest looked up from reference TRBV5-1 and TRBJ1-1): KAGVTQTPRYLIKTRGQQVTLSCSPISGHRSVSWYQQTPGQGLQFLFEYFSETQRNKGNFPGRFSGRQFSNSRSEMNVSTLELGDSALYLCASSLRDSEAFFGQGTRLTVV.

J is TRBJ1-2 and V is TRBV5-4; 9 nucleotides match TRBD1. The CDR3 is 15 residues long. V shed 4 bases, J shed 3 bases, and the junction held 7 bases outside the gene matches. Per the germline V gene, CDR1 is SGHNT and CDR2 is YYREEE (reference sequence). CDR3: CASSAGTGSHYGYTF. In DNA form, the CDR3 reads TGTGCCAGCAGCGCCGGGACAGGGAGTCACTATGGCTACACCTTC. Full variable domain (rest looked up from reference TRBV5-4 and TRBJ1-2): ETGVTQSPTHLIKTRGQQVTLRCSSQSGHNTVSWYQQALGQGPQFIFQYYREEENGRGNFPPRFSGLQFPNYSSELNVNALELDDSALYLCASSAGTGSHYGYTFGSGTRLTVV.

The V and J genes are TRBV5-4 and TRBJ1-3; TRBD1 aligns across 8 bases. V trimming: 4 bases; J trimming: 4 bases; junction bases outside the gene matches: 4. This CDR3 contains 14 residues. CDR1 is SGHNT, CDR2 YYREEE, per germline (reference sequence). The CDR3 bases are TGTGCCAGCAGCCCACAGGGGGTCGGAAACACCATATATTTT. Translation: CASSPQGVGNTIYF.

The chain has TRBV2 and TRBJ1-5; D gene uncertain. Trimming removed 1 base at V and 4 bases at J, with 11 bases between. This CDR3 has 15 amino acids. Looked up from germline, CDR1 is SNHLY and CDR2 is FYNNEI. DNA for the CDR3: TGTGCCAGCAGTGAAGTATCATCGGGGAATCAGCCCCAGCATTTT. Amino acid sequence: CASSEVSSGNQPQHF.

V and J are TRBV19 and TRBJ1-5; D is perhaps TRBD1 (5 bases). This CDR3 has 15 residues. Germline CDR1 LNHDA, CDR2 SQIVND (reference sequence). V was clipped by 2 bases and J by 7 bases, with 15 bases between them. As DNA, the CDR3 is TGTGCCAGTAGTATAACCAGGGTTCTGGGCCAGCCCCAGCATTTT. Amino acid sequence: CASSITRVLGQPQHF.

The chain links TRBV5-6 to TRBJ2-7; TRBD1 agrees at 9 bases. This CDR3 comprises 13 residues. Germline V lookup: CDR1 SGHDT, CDR2 YYEEEE. J was trimmed by 6 bases and V by 2 bases; bases with no gene match: 3. CDR3 nucleotide sequence: TGTGCCAGCAGCTTCGGACAGGGGATCGAGCAGTACTTC. It codes for CASSFGQGIEQYF.

In DNA form, the CDR3 reads TGTGCCAGCGGAGGGGGACTACCCCAAGAGACCCAGTACTTC. The encoded protein is CASGGGLPQETQYF. The chain employs TRBV9 and TRBJ2-5; a possible D gene is TRBD2 (7 bases). CDR1 is SGDLS, CDR2 YYNGEE, per germline. This CDR3 region has 14 residues. With 7 bases removed from V and 1 base from J, the gap between germline ends came to 14 bases.

This chain joins TRBV28 and TRBJ1-6; weak D call: TRBD1 (6 bases). The CDR3 totals 15 residues. Trimming stripped 6 bases from V and 5 bases from J, with 14 bases between. The germline V gene encodes CDR1 MDHEN and CDR2 SYDVKM. The CDR3 spells CASSPGARDNSPLHF. The CDR3 DNA sequence: TGTGCCAGCAGCCCAGGGGCTCGGGATAATTCACCCCTCCACTTT.

This clone was detected once. The chain has TRBV19 and TRBJ2-4, with TRBD1 matching 7 bases. In germline, CDR1 is LNHDA, CDR2 SQIVND (reference sequence). The trim removed 6 bases at V and 0 bases at J, leaving 5 bases unmatched. CDR3 size: 15 residues. CDR3: CASRLGGAAKNIQYF. CDR3 nucleotides: TGTGCCAGTAGATTAGGGGGCGCAGCCAAAAACATTCAGTACTTC. Complete variable domain (other parts from reference TRBV19 and TRBJ2-4): DGGITQSPKYLFRKEGQNVTLSCEQNLNHDAMYWYRQDPGQGLRLIYYSQIVNDFQKGDIAEGYSVSREKKESFPLTVTSAQKNPTAFYLCASRLGGAAKNIQYFGAGTRLSVL.